This T cell receptor beta chain was identified during a study of blood T cell repertoires in COVID-19 (dated by TCRdb to about 2020). General notes on the study: Samples from collaborators originated in the United States, Italy and Spain and spanned both the acute and convalescent phases of COVID-19. The material from the prospective study consisted of cDNA or gDNA derived from T cells, B-cell-depleted T cells, or PBMCs. Subjects who had been exposed to COVID-19, were actively infected with it, or had recovered from it provided the deeply sampled blood TCRbeta repertoires that made up the dataset. The repertoires were released in a freely available public database meant as a resource for research on the immune response to SARS-CoV-2. Samples came from the ongoing ImmuneRACE study (first 160 participants) plus 1,254 subjects from 6 global collaborators. Nearly every sample came with metadata listing a de-identified subject ID, COVID-19 status, age in years and sex. HLA class I and class II types, where available, came from metadata supplied by the sample provider rather than from assay-based typing. Overall results and qualifications from the work: Clinical and demographic metadata were provided uncurated, with the amount varying by source and participant.

Participants in the prospective study were aged about 18 to 95 years, lived in approximately 26 United States geographic areas, and enrolled through a virtual design. Cohort assignment in the prospective study relied on participant-reported clinical history from a screening survey and a study questionnaire. For ImmuneRACE Cohort 3, a participant was defined as recovered based on two consecutive negative NP/OP PCR tests, clearance by a healthcare professional, or resolution of symptoms. Each participant in the prospective study had whole blood, serum and a nasopharyngeal or oropharyngeal swab collected by mobile phlebotomists. Prospective study participants could optionally give additional blood draws and questionnaires over an approximately two-month period. Blood samples from the prospective study were shipped frozen or at room temperature prior to DNA extraction. The CDR3 numbers 12 residues from cysteine through phenylalanine. Just the 36-base CDR3 DNA is kept, in frame starting at base 1. Trimming at the junction amounts to 5 bases on V and 9 bases on J, and the germline ends lie 13 bases apart. Per the germline V gene (reference sequence), LGHDT is the CDR1 and YNNKEL is the CDR2.

On this clone itself: This receptor's antigen is unknown. Base qualities are not at hand, and no much larger clone is one base apart.

TCRbeta CDR3 regions were amplified from genomic DNA using the immunoSEQ Assay, a bias-controlled multiplex PCR. The study's own analysis went as follows. The number of nucleated cells in each sample was estimated from the amplification of reference gene primers within the assay. To quantify the absolute abundance of each unique TCRbeta CDR3 rearrangement, sequence reads were collapsed and filtered. For each sample, productive Simpson clonality was calculated by taking the square root of Simpson's diversity index across productive rearrangements. This is the immuneACCESS table as TCRdb keeps it, with only in-frame sequences that have V and J called. A part of the clones is gone; compared with another copy, unresolved V genes explain less than half, and the rest is unexplained. V, J and clone size derive from that table, while D and trimming were established from the DNA sequence. In this sample the table shows about 310,000 clones, about nine tenths of which occur a single time. The ten top clones hold roughly a tenth of the sample.

The sequenced sample was PBMCs or T cells enriched from blood (not recorded which). The chain employs TRBV3-1 (or the pseudogene TRBV3-2) and TRBJ1-2; perhaps TRBD1 is the D gene, with 5 bases matching. This TCR was sampled from a woman in her forties who had recovered from COVID-19. The DNA sequence reads TGTGCCAGCAGCATATTGCAGGACAGCTACACCTTC. Its coded protein is CASSILQDSYTF.